One and the same sample provided the 20 T cell receptor beta chains below, sequenced in a study of blood T cell repertoires in COVID-19. Sequencing was performed with immunoSEQ multiplex PCR; in TCRdb, only in-frame clones are kept and a portion is missing. The data contain about 140,000 clones, over 65% of them singletons. Sequencing was carried out using peripheral blood. The source of these receptors is a man aged 50 to 60 with acute or convalescent COVID-19.

The rearrangement uses TRBV5-1 and TRBJ2-1; 10 nucleotides match TRBD1. The J segment lost 7 bases and the V segment lost 4 bases, leaving 8 bases of the junction unmatched. Per the germline V gene, CDR1 is SGHRS and CDR2 is YFSETQ. This CDR3 has 15 amino acids. The CDR3: CASSVSGQGGNEQFF. The CDR3 bases are TGCGCCAGCAGCGTTAGTGGACAGGGGGGGAATGAGCAGTTCTTC.

CDR3 amino acids: CASSVDRGNTEAFF. CDR3 DNA sequence: TGTGCCAGCAGTGTGGACAGGGGTAACACTGAAGCTTTCTTT. V is TRBV27 and J is TRBJ1-1; 9 positions agree with TRBD1. Germline V CDR1 and CDR2: MNHEY, SMNVEV (reference sequence). The junction had 3 bases not matched to a gene; V was cut back by 5 bases and J by 2 bases. The CDR3 contains 14 residues.

This clone was picked up one time. The V and J genes are TRBV6-1 and TRBJ2-3; 8 bases agree with TRBD2. This CDR3 has 14 amino acids. Germline V gene data show CDR1 as MNHNS and CDR2 as SASEGT. With V trimmed by 3 bases and J by 5 bases, 4 bases remained unmatched. DNA of the CDR3: TGTGCCAGCAGTGACGGGGGGGGGCAAGATACGCAGTATTTT. Residues: CASSDGGGQDTQYF.

This clone was recorded once. The rearrangement links TRBV3-1 (or the pseudogene TRBV3-2) to TRBJ1-2, with D uncertain. The CDR3 sequence is 13 residues long. The germline V and J ends were trimmed by 1 base and 8 bases, with 11 bases remaining between them. Germline values: CDR1 LGHDT, CDR2 YNNKEL (reference sequence). The CDR3 DNA is TGTGCCAGCAGCCAAGCGAGGTCCGGAGGCTACACCTTC. The encoded protein is CASSQARSGGYTF.

This clone has only a few counts. The V and J genes are TRBV6-6 and TRBJ1-2; 10 positions match TRBD1. Germline V lookup: CDR1 MNHNY, CDR2 SVGAGI (reference sequence). V shed 6 bases, J shed 4 bases, and the junction held 5 bases outside the gene matches. The CDR3 is 14 residues long. CDR3 bases: TGTGCCAGCAGGCCGGGACAGGGGCCCTATGGCTACACCTTC. Translation gives CASRPGQGPYGYTF.

The chain employs TRBV27 and TRBJ1-1; 10 nucleotides match TRBD1. V was pared by 5 bases and J by 11 bases, with 14 bases of the junction left unmatched. The CDR3 is made up of 15 amino acids. Germline assignment: CDR1 MNHEY and CDR2 SMNVEV (reference sequence). CDR3 loop: CASSKLSGDRGLAFF. The DNA of the CDR3 is TGTGCCAGCAGTAAGCTCTCCGGCGACAGGGGGCTTGCTTTCTTT.

This chain joins TRBV29-1 and TRBJ2-2; 7 positions agree with TRBD1. CDR1 and CDR2 (germline): SQVTM, ANQGSEA. The CDR3 consists of 16 residues. Trimming removed 1 base from V and 4 bases from J; junction bases left unmatched: 9. Written as DNA, the CDR3 is TGCAGCGTTGAAGGAGGAACAGGGGCTCGCACCGGGGAGCTGTTTTTT. The encoded protein is CSVEGGTGARTGELFF.

This clone was seen only a few times. The rearrangement uses TRBV5-1 and TRBJ2-5, with no clear D. This CDR3 has 15 amino acids. V dropped 4 bases and J dropped 5 bases, with 18 bases sitting between them. The germline V gene encodes CDR1 SGHRS and CDR2 YFSETQ. This chain's CDR3 is CASSPGGMIRETQYF. DNA of the CDR3: TGCGCCAGCAGCCCGGGTGGCATGATAAGGGAGACCCAGTACTTC. Filled out from reference TRBV5-1 and TRBJ2-5, the complete variable domain reads KAGVTQTPRYLIKTRGQQVTLSCSPISGHRSVSWYQQTPGQGLQFLFEYFSETQRNKGNFPGRFSGRQFSNSRSEMNVSTLELGDSALYLCASSPGGMIRETQYFGPGTRLLVL.

This chain connects TRBV5-4 to TRBJ1-6, with a weak D call TRBD1 (5 bases). CDR1 is SGHNT, CDR2 YYREEE, per germline (reference sequence). V was pared by 4 bases and J by 2 bases, with 13 bases between. The CDR3 has 16 residues. The CDR3 spells CASSANWGPYNSPLHF. For the CDR3, the DNA is TGTGCCAGCAGCGCAAATTGGGGCCCCTATAATTCACCCCTCCACTTT.

This clone was observed a single time. The V gene is TRBV29-1, the J gene TRBJ2-3, with 8 bases matching TRBD1. V lost 7 bases to trimming and J lost 6 bases; unmatched junction nucleotides: 21. CDR1 and CDR2 from the germline V gene are SQVTM and ANQGSEA. This CDR3 comprises 17 residues. This CDR3 is CSELVRRQGTAVDTQYF. The CDR3 DNA reads as TGCAGCGAGCTCGTAAGAAGACAGGGGACGGCTGTGGATACGCAGTATTTT.

This clone has a single count. The chain is built from TRBV4-2 and TRBJ1-2, with D tentatively TRBD1 (6 bases). CDR1 is LGHNA, CDR2 YNFKEQ, per germline. There are 14 residues in the CDR3. The V end was cut by 0 bases, the J end by 8 bases, with 13 bases between. As DNA, the CDR3 is TGTGCCAGCAGCCAAGATTCTCAACAGGGAGGCTACACCTTC. Amino acid sequence: CASSQDSQQGGYTF.

This rearrangement joins TRBV10-3 to TRBJ2-3; the match to TRBD1 covers 9 bases. Germline V lookup: CDR1 ENHRY, CDR2 SYGVKD. Trimming at V came to 11 bases and at J to 2 bases, leaving 8 bases not matched to a gene. The length of the CDR3 is 14 residues. This chain's CDR3 is CAVRQQGATDTQYF. The CDR3 DNA reads TGTGCCGTTAGACAACAGGGGGCCACAGATACGCAGTATTTT.

This chain joins TRBV7-9 and TRBJ2-5, with D perhaps matching TRBD1 (5 bases). This CDR3 is built from 15 residues. Germline loops: CDR1 SEHNR, CDR2 FQNEAQ (reference sequence). Trimming shortened V by 0 bases and J by 3 bases, and 11 bases separated the two germline ends. For the CDR3, the DNA is TGTGCCAGCAGCTTAGCGATCGGCAGGGAAGAGACCCAGTACTTC. This sequence encodes CASSLAIGREETQYF.

This chain links TRBV19 with TRBJ2-3; 9 bases are shared with TRBD1. J lost 4 bases, V lost 9 bases, and 8 bases had no gene match. This CDR3 spans 14 amino acids. CDR1 and CDR2 from the germline V gene are LNHDA and SQIVND (reference sequence). In DNA form, the CDR3 reads TGTGCCAGCCGGACAGGGGATAGGTCAGATACGCAGTATTTT. Amino acid sequence: CASRTGDRSDTQYF.

V is TRBV10-3 and J is TRBJ1-2; 9 nucleotides agree with TRBD1. Germline lookup yields CDR1 ENHRY and CDR2 SYGVKD. This CDR3 contains 15 residues. With 8 bases clipped from V and 1 base from J, the junction kept 8 bases outside the gene matches. The CDR3 bases are TGTGCCATCTACCACGGACAGGGGCTTAACTATGGCTACACCTTC. It yields the protein CAIYHGQGLNYGYTF.

The chain combines TRBV5-1 with TRBJ2-7; a possible D gene is TRBD1 (5 bases). Trimming pared 0 bases from V and 5 bases from J, leaving 15 bases between. The CDR3 consists of 15 residues. CDR1 is SGHRS and CDR2 is YFSETQ in the germline V gene. The CDR3 coding sequence is TGCGCCAGCAGCTTGGCCTTGCAGGGTCTCAACGAGCAGTACTTC. Protein: CASSLALQGLNEQYF.

This chain links TRBV5-1 with TRBJ2-3; 12 bases fit TRBD2. This CDR3 is 18 amino acids long. CDR1 SGHRS and CDR2 YFSETQ come from the germline V gene. The trim removed 4 bases at V and 1 base at J, leaving 10 bases unmatched. This CDR3 reads CASSPRPSGGAGTDTQYF. CDR3 bases: TGCGCCAGCAGCCCCCGACCTAGCGGGGGGGCCGGCACAGATACGCAGTATTTT.

V and J are TRBV7-7 and TRBJ2-5; 8 bases align to TRBD2. The germline V gene has CDR1 SSHAT and CDR2 FNYEAQ (reference sequence). CDR3 size: 16 residues. The V segment lost 4 bases and the J segment 4 bases; nucleotides outside the gene matches: 11. The CDR3 spells CASSSSGSGGGETQYF. CDR3 sequence (DNA): TGTGCCAGCAGCTCATCGGGGTCCGGGGGGGGAGAGACCCAGTACTTC. Drawing the rest from reference TRBV7-7 and TRBJ2-5, the complete variable domain is GAGVSQSPRYKVTKRGQDVTLRCDPISSHATLYWYQQALGQGPEFLTYFNYEAQPDKSGLPSDRFSAERPEGSISTLTIQRTEQRDSAMYRCASSSSGSGGGETQYFGPGTRLLVL.

The chain has TRBV6-6 and TRBJ2-3, with D possibly TRBD2 on 6 matching bases. CDR1 MNHNY and CDR2 SVGAGI come from the germline V gene (reference sequence). The V gene lost 5 bases and the J gene lost 3 bases, with 15 bases spanning the gap. This CDR3 has 15 amino acids. In nucleotides, the CDR3 is TGTGCCAGCAGTACCGGCCCACTAGCTACAGATACGCAGTATTTT. Amino acids: CASSTGPLATDTQYF.

The chain joins TRBV4-1 to TRBJ2-2; maybe TRBD1 (5 bases). The CDR3 loop spans 16 amino acids. CDR1 is MGHRA, CDR2 YSYEKL, per germline. V lost 4 bases, J lost 0 bases, and 12 bases lay in between. The CDR3 region is CASSLGHTANTGELFF. CDR3 coding DNA: TGCGCCAGCAGCCTGGGGCACACCGCGAACACCGGGGAGCTGTTTTTT.